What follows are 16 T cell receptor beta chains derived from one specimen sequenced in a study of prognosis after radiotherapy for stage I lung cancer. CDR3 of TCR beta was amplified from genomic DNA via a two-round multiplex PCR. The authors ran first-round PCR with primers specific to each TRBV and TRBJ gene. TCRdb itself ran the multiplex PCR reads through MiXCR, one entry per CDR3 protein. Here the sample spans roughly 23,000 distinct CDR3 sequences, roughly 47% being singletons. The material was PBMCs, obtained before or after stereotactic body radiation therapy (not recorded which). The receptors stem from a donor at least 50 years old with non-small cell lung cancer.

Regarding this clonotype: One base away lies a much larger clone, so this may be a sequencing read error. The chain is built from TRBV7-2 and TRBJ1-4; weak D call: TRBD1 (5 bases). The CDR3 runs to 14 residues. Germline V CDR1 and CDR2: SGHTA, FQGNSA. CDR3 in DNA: TGTGACAGCAGCTTAGTAGGGGCCGGTGAAAAACTGTTTTTT. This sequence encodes CDSSLVGAGEKLFF.

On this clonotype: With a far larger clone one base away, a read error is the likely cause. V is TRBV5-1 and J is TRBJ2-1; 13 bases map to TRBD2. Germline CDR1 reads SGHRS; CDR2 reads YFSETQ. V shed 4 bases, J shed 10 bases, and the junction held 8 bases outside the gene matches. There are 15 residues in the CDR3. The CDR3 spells CASSDGLAGEYEQFF. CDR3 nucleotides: TGCGCCAGCAGCGACGGACTAGCGGGAGAATACGAGCAGTTCTTC.

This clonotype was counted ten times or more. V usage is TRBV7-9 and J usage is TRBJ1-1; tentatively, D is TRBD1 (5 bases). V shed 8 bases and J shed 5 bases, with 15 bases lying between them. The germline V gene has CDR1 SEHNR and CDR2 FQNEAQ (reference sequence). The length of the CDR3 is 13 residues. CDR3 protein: CASGQGLGTEAFF. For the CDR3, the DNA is TGTGCCAGCGGGCAGGGTTTGGGAACTGAAGCTTTCTTT.

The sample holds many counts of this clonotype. The CDR3 here is CASSRSGGQSSYEQYF. The CDR3 DNA sequence: TGTGCCAGCTCACGATCAGGGGGTCAGAGCTCCTACGAGCAGTACTTC. The chain is built from TRBV18 and TRBJ2-7; 7 bases map to TRBD1. V was pared by 4 bases and J by 0 bases, with 9 bases of the junction left unmatched. This CDR3 has 16 amino acids. Germline V gene data show CDR1 as KGHSH and CDR2 as LQKENI.

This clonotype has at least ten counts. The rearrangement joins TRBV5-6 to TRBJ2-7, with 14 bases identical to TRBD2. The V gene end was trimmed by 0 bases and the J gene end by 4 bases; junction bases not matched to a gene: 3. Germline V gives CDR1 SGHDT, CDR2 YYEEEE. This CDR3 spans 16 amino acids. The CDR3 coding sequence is TGTGCCAGCAGCTTGGGACTAGCGGGAGGGATGTACGAGCAGTACTTC. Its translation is CASSLGLAGGMYEQYF.

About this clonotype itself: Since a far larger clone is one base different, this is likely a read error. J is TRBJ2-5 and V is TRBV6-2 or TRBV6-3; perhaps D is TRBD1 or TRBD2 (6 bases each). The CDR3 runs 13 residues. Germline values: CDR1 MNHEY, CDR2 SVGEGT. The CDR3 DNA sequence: TGTTCCAGCAGTGATTCGGGGGCCGAGACCCAGTACTTC. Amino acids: CSSSDSGAETQYF.

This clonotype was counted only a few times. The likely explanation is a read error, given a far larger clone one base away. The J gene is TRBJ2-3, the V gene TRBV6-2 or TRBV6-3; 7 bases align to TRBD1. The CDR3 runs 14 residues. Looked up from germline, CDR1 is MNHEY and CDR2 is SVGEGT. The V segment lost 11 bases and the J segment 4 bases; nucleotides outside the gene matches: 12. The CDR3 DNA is TGTGCCGCCTCCCCGGGACAGATTTCAGATACGCAGTATTTT. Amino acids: CAASPGQISDTQYF.

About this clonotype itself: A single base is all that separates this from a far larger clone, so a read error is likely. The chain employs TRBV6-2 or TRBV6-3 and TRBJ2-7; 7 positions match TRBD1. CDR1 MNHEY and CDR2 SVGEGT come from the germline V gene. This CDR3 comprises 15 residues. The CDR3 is CASSNPGQTSYQQYF. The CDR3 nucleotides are TGTGCCAGCAGCAACCCGGGACAGACCTCCTACCAGCAGTACTTC.

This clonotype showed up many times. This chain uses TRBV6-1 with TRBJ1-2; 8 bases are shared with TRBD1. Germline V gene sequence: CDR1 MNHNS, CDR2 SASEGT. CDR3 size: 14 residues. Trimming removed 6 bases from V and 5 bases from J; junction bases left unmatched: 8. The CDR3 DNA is TGTGCCAGCAGCACATCGACAGGGGAGTATGGCTACACCTTC. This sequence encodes CASSTSTGEYGYTF.

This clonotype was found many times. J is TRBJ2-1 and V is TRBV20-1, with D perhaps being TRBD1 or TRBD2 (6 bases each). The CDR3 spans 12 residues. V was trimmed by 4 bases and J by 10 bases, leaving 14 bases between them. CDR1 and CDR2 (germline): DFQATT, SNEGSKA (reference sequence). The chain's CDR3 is CSATDSGGEQFF. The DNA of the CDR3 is TGCAGTGCTACGGACAGTGGGGGGGAGCAGTTCTTC.

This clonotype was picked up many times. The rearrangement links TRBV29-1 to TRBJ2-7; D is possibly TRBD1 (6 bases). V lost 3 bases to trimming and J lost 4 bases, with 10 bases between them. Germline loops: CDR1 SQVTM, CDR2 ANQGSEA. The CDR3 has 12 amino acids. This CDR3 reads CSVEVQGYEQYF. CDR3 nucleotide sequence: TGCAGCGTTGAGGTACAGGGATACGAGCAGTACTTC.

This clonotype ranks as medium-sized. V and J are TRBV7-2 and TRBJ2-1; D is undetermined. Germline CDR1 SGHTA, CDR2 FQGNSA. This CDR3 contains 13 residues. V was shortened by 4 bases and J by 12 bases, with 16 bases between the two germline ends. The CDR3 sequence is CASSSSGSRLQFF. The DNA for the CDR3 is TGTGCCAGCAGCTCCTCGGGTAGCCGCCTGCAGTTCTTC.

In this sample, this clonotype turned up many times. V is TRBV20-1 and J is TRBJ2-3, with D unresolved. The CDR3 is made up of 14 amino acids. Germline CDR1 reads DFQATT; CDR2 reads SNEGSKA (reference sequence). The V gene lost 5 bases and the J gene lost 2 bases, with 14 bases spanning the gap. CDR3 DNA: TGCAGTGCTTCACACACCAGATCCACAGATACGCAGTATTTT. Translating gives CSASHTRSTDTQYF.

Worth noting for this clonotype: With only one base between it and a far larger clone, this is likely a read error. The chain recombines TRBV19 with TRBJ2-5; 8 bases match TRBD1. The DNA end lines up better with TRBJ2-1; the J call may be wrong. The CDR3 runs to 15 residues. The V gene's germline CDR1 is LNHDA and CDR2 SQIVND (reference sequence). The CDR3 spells CASTAGQETLYEQFF. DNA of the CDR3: TGTGCCAGTACCGCGGGACAGGAAACGCTGTATGAGCAGTTCTTC.

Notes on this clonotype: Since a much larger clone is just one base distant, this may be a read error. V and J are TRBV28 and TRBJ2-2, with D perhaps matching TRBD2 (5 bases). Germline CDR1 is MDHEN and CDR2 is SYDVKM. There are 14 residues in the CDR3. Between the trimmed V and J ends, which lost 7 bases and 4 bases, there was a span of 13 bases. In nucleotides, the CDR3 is TGTGCCAGCATTCGGGCGGGCAGCACCGGGGAGCTGTTTTTT. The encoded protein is CASIRAGSTGELFF.

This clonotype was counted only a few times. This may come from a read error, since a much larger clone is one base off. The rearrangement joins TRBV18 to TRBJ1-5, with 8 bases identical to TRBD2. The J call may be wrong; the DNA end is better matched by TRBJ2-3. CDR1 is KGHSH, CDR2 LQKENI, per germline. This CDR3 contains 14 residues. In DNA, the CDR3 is TGTGCCAGCTCGTCGGGGGGGCAGGGTCAGCCCCAGTATTTT. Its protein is CASSSGGQGQPQYF.